The sequence of this T cell receptor beta chain was determined in a study of blood T cells in healthy people across ages. The authors ran a second PCR of about 7 to 11 cycles using a sample-barcoded 5' primer and a J-beta primer mix. TCRdb processed the 5' RACE reads anew with MiXCR; each CDR3 protein has one entry. The sample holds 1.5 million to 1.9 million distinct CDR3 sequences, under 55% seen once. This clonotype was picked up a small number of times. This sequence was found in a woman aged 18-30 years in good health. Sequencing used blood.

The CDR3 loop is CASSLLAGWSNQPQHF. The CDR3 DNA is TGTGCCAGCAGTTTACTTGCGGGATGGAGCAATCAGCCCCAGCATTTT. The genes are TRBV28 and TRBJ1-5; D gene uncertain. The CDR3 loop spans 16 amino acids. Germline values: CDR1 MDHEN, CDR2 SYDVKM. The V gene lost 2 bases and the J gene lost 1 base, with 12 bases spanning the gap.